The TCR beta chain under discussion was sequenced for a study of blood T cell repertoires in COVID-19. As for the study in general: Samples came from the United States, Italy and Spain, spanning acute and convalescent COVID-19. PBMCs, B-cell-depleted T cells, or T cells were the source of the cDNA or gDNA that made up the material.

This CDR3 region has 13 residues. Between the trimmed V and J ends, which lost 4 bases and 2 bases, there was a span of 5 bases. Germline CDR1 and CDR2: SGHTA and FQGTGA. A few counts support this clone. Only in-frame clones appear in the TCRdb table, and some are missing; sequencing was by immunoSEQ multiplex PCR. The table includes around 260,000 clones, about four fifths detected once. This sequence was found in a woman between 50 and 59 years old who had recovered from COVID-19. Sequencing was done on a sample of peripheral blood. J is TRBJ2-2 and V is TRBV7-3, with no clear D. CDR3: CASSSLNTGELFF. The CDR3 nucleotides are TGTGCCAGCAGCTCACTCAACACCGGGGAGCTGTTTTTT.